Below, one T cell receptor (beta chain) is given with its context. Profiling relied on immunoSEQ multiplex PCR, and the TCRdb table lists in-frame clones only, not all of them. The top ten clones hold around 1.9% of a sample with around 100,000 clones, 75% to 90% of them seen once. This record belongs to a study of blood T cell repertoires in COVID-19. The CDR3 contains 12 residues. Losses at the gene ends were 6 bases for V and 7 bases for J; bases not matched to a gene: 2. This chain joins TRBV12-3 or TRBV12-4 and TRBJ2-4; 8 bases map to TRBD1. The TCR originated in a woman aged 70 to 79 with active or convalescent COVID-19. Material for sequencing was peripheral blood. The CDR3 protein is CASRRQGNIQYF. CDR3 nucleotides: TGTGCCAGCAGAAGACAGGGGAACATTCAGTACTTC.